The subject of this entry is one T cell receptor beta chain. This sample is part of a study of blood T cell repertoires in COVID-19. Looking at the study overall: In each case, the material was cDNA or gDNA derived from T cells, B-cell-depleted T cells, or PBMCs.

Generated by immunoSEQ multiplex PCR, the TCRdb table keeps only in-frame clones and is missing some. This table has about 230,000 clones, around 86% appearing once. Germline V CDR1 and CDR2: SNHLY, FYNNEI. This CDR3 region has 13 residues. The J segment lost 8 bases and the V segment lost 10 bases, leaving 11 bases of the junction unmatched. Sequencing was carried out using peripheral blood. This clonotype was obtained from a man in his fifties with COVID-19, enrolled during active disease. The gene calls are TRBV2 and TRBJ1-2, with TRBD1 identical over 9 bases. CDR3 region: CATTPGQGRGYTF. CDR3 DNA: TGTGCCACCACTCCGGGACAGGGTCGGGGCTACACCTTC. The full variable domain, completed using reference TRBV2 and TRBJ1-2, is EPEVTQTPSHQVTQMGQEVILRCVPISNHLYFYWYRQILGQKVEFLVSFYNNEISEKSEIFDDQFSVERPDGSNFTLKIRSTKLEDSAMYFCATTPGQGRGYTFGSGTRLTVV.